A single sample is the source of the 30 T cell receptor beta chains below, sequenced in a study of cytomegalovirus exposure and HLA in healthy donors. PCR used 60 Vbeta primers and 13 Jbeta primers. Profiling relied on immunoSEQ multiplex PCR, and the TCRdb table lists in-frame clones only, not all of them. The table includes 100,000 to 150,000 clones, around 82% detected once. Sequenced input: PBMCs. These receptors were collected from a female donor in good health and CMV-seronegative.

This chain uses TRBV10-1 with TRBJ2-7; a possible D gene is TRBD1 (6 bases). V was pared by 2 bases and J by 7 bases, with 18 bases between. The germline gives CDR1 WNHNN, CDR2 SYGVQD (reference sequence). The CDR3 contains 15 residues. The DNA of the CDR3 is TGCGCCAGCAGTGAGAGGGGGACACAGCGTAAGGAGCAGTACTTC. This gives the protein CASSERGTQRKEQYF.

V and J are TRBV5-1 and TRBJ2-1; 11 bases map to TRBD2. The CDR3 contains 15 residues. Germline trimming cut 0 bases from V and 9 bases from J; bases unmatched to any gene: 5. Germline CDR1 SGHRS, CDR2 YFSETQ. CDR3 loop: CASSLAGTSGSEQFF. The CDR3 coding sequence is TGCGCCAGCAGCTTGGCGGGGACTAGCGGTTCTGAGCAGTTCTTC.

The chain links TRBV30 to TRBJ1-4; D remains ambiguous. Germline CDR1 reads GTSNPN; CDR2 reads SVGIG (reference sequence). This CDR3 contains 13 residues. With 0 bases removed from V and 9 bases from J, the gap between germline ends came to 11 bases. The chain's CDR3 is CAWSVGGIKKLFF. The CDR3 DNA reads TGTGCCTGGAGTGTAGGAGGAATTAAAAAACTGTTTTTT.

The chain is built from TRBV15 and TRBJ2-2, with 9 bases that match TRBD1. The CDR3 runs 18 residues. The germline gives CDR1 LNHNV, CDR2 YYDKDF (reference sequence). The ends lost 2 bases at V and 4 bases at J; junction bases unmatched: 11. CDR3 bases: TGTGCCACCAGCAGAAGGACAGGGGCTTTTAGTGGCACCGGGGAGCTGTTTTTT. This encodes CATSRRTGAFSGTGELFF.

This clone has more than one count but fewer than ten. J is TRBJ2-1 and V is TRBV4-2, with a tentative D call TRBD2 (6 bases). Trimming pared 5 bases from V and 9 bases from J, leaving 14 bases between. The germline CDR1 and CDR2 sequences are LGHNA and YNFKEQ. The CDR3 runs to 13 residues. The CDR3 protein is CASSETTSSEQFF. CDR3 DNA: TGTGCCAGCAGCGAAACAACTAGCTCTGAGCAGTTCTTC.

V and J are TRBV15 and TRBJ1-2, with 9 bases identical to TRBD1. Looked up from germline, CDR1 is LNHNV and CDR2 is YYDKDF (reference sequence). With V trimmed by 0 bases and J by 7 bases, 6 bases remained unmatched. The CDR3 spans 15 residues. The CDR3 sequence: CATSRETGGSFGYTF. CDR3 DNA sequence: TGTGCCACCAGCAGAGAGACAGGGGGAAGCTTTGGCTACACCTTC. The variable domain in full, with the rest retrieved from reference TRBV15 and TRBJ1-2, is DAMVIQNPRYQVTQFGKPVTLSCSQTLNHNVMYWYQQKSSQAPKLLFHYYDKDFNNEADTPDNFQSRRPNTSFCFLDIRSPGLGDTAMYLCATSRETGGSFGYTFGSGTRLTVV.

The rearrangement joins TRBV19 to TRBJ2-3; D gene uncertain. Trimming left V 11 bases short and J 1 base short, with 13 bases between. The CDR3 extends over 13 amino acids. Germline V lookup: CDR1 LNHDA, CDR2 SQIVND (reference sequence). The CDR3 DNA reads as TGTGCCGCCAGGCTCTCGGGCACAGATACGCAGTATTTT. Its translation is CAARLSGTDTQYF.

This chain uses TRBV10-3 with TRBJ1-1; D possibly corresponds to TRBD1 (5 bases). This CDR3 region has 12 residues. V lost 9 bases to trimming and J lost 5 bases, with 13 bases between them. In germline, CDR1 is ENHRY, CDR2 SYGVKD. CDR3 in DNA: TGTGCCATTTCCTTTGGGGCGACTGAAGCTTTCTTT. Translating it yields CAISFGATEAFF.

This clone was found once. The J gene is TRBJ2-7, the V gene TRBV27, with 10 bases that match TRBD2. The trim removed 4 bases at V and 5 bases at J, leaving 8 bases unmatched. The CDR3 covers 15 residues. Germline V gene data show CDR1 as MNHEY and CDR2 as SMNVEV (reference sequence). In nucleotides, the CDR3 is TGTGCCAGCAGTTCCTTTAGCGGGGGGTCCCACGAGCAGTACTTC. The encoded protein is CASSSFSGGSHEQYF.

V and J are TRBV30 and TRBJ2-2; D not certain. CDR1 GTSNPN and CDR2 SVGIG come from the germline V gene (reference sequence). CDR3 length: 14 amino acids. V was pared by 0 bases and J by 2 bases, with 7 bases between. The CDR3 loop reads CAWSVQLNTGELFF. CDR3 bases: TGTGCCTGGAGTGTACAGCTTAACACCGGGGAGCTGTTTTTT.

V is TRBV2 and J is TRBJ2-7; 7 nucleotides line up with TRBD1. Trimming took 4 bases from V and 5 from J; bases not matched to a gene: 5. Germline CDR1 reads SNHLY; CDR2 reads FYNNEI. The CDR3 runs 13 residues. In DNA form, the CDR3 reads TGTGCCAGCAGTGGACAGGGAATCCACGAGCAGTACTTC. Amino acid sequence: CASSGQGIHEQYF. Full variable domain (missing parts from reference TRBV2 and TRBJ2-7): EPEVTQTPSHQVTQMGQEVILRCVPISNHLYFYWYRQILGQKVEFLVSFYNNEISEKSEIFDDQFSVERPDGSNFTLKIRSTKLEDSAMYFCASSGQGIHEQYFGPGTRLTVT.

The CDR3 protein is CASSLGSYEQFF. The CDR3 DNA follows: TGTGCCAGCAGCTTAGGGAGTTATGAGCAGTTCTTC. J is TRBJ2-1 and V is TRBV11-2; D gene ambiguous. CDR1 and CDR2 from the germline V gene are SGHAT and FQNNGV. The CDR3 totals 12 residues. V was clipped by 1 base and J by 8 bases, with 6 bases between them.

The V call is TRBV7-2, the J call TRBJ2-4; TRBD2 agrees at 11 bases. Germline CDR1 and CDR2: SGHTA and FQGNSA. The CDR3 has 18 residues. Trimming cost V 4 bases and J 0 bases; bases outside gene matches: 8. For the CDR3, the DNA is TGTGCCAGCAGCTATCGTCTGACTAGCGGGGTAGCCAAAAACATTCAGTACTTC. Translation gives CASSYRLTSGVAKNIQYF.

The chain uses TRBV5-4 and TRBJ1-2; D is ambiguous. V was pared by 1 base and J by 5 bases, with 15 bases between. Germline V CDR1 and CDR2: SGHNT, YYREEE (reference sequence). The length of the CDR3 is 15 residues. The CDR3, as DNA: TGTGCCAGCAGCTTGACGTCGGCGGTGGATTATGGCTACACCTTC. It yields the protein CASSLTSAVDYGYTF. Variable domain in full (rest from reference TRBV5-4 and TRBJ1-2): ETGVTQSPTHLIKTRGQQVTLRCSSQSGHNTVSWYQQALGQGPQFIFQYYREEENGRGNFPPRFSGLQFPNYSSELNVNALELDDSALYLCASSLTSAVDYGYTFGSGTRLTVV.

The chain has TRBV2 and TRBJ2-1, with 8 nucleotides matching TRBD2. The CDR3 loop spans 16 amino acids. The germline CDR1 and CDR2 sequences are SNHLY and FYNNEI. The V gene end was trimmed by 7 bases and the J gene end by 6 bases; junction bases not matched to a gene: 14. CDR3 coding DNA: TGTGCCAGCAATCTCGATACCGGTGCGGGGGGCAATGAGCAGTTCTTC. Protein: CASNLDTGAGGNEQFF.

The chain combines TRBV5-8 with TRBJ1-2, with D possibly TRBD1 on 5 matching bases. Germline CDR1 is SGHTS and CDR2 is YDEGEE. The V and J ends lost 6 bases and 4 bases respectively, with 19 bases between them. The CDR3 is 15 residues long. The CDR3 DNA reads TGTGCCAGCACCCCGGGTGGCAGGGCAACCTATGGCTACACCTTC. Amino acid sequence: CASTPGGRATYGYTF.

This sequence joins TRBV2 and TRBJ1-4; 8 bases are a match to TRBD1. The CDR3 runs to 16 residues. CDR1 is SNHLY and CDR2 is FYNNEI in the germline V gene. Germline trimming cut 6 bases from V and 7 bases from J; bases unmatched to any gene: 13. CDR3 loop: CASRSGGGTGGEKLFF. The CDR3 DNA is TGTGCCAGCAGATCGGGTGGCGGGACAGGAGGTGAAAAACTGTTTTTT.

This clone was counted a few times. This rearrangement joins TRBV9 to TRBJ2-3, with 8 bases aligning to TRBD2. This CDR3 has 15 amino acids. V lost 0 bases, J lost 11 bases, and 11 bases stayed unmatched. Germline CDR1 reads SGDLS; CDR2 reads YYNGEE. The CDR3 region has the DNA TGTGCCAGCAGCGTAGCCCCTATTAGCGGGGATGGGCAGTATTTT. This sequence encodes CASSVAPISGDGQYF.

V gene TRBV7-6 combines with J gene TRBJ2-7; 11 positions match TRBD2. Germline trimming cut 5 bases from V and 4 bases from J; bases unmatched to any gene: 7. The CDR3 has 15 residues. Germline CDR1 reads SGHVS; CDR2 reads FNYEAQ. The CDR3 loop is CASSPGLAENYEQYF. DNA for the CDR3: TGTGCCAGCAGCCCGGGACTAGCGGAGAATTACGAGCAGTACTTC. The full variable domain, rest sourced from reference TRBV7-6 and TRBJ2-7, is GAGVSQSPRYKVTKRGQDVALRCDPISGHVSLYWYRQALGQGPEFLTYFNYEAQQDKSGLPNDRFSAERPEGSISTLTIQRTEQRDSAMYRCASSPGLAENYEQYFGPGTRLTVT.

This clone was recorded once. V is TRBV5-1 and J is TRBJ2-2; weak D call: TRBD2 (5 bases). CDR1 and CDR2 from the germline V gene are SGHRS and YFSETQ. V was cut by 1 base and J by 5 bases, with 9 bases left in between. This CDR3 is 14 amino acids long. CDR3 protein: CASSLYSGTGELFF. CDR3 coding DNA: TGCGCCAGCAGCTTGTATTCGGGGACCGGGGAGCTGTTTTTT.

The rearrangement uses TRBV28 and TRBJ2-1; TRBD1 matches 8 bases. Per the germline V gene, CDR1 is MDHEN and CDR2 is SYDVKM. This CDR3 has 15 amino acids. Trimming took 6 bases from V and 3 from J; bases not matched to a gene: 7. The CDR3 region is CASRAFDRGYNEQFF. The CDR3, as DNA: TGTGCCAGCAGGGCCTTTGACAGGGGCTACAATGAGCAGTTCTTC.

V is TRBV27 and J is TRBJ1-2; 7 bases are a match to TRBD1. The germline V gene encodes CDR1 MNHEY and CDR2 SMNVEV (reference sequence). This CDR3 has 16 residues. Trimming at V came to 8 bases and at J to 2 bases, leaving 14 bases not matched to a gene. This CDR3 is CASGTATHLANYGYTF. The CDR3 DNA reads TGTGCCAGCGGGACAGCAACCCACTTAGCCAACTATGGCTACACCTTC.

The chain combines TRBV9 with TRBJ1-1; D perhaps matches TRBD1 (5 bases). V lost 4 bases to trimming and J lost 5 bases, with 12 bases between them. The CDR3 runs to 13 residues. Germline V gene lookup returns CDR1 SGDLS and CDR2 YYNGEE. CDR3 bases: TGTGCCAGCAGCCGGCAGGGCGCAACTGAAGCTTTCTTT. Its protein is CASSRQGATEAFF.

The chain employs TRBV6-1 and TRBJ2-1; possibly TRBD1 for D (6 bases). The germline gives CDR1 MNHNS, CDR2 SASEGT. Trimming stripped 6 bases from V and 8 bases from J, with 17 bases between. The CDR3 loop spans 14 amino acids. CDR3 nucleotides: TGTGCCAGCAGCGAACAGCCAGGGGTACATGAGCAGTTCTTC. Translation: CASSEQPGVHEQFF.

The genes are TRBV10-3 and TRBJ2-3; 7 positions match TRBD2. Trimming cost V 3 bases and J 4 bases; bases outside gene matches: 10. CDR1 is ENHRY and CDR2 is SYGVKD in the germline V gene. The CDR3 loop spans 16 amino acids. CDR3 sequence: CAISDPIERGSDTQYF. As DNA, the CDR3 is TGTGCCATCAGTGACCCCATCGAGCGGGGATCAGATACGCAGTATTTT.

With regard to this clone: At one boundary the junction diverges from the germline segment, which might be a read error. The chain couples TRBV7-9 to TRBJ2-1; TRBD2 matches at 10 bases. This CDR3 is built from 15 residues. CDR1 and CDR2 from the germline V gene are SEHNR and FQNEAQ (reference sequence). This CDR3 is CSSSFLAGGVNEQFF. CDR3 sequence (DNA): TGTTCCAGCAGCTTCTTAGCGGGAGGAGTAAATGAGCAGTTCTTC.

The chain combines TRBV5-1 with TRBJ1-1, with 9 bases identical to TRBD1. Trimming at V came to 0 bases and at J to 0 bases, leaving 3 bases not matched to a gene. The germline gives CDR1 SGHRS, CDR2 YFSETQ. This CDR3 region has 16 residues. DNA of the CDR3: TGCGCCAGCAGCTTGGTCGGGACAGGGATGAACACTGAAGCTTTCTTT. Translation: CASSLVGTGMNTEAFF.

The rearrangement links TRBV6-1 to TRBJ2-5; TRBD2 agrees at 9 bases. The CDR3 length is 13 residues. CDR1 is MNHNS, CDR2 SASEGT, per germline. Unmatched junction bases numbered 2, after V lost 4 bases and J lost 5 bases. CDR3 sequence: CASSGAGGETQYF. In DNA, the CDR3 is TGTGCCAGCAGTGGGGCGGGGGGGGAGACCCAGTACTTC.

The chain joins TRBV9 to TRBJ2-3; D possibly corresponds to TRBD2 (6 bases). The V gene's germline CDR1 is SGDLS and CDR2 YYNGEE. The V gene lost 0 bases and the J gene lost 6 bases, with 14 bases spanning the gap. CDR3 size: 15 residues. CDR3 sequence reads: CASSVVPGERDTQYF. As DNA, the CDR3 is TGTGCCAGCAGCGTAGTTCCGGGAGAGAGGGATACGCAGTATTTT.

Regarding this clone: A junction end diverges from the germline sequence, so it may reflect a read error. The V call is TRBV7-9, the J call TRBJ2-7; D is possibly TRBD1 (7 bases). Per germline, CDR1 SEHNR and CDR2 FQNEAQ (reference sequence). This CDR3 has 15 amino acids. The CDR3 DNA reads TGTTCCAGCAGCAGAACCGGGACAGCGGAGGGCGAGCAGTACTTC. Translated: CSSSRTGTAEGEQYF.